Reported below is one T cell receptor beta chain. Assay used: immunoSEQ multiplex PCR; TCRdb lists only in-frame clones, some missing. The sample carries some 2,100,000 clones, just over 90% recorded once. The sample belongs to a study of shared clonotypes between healthy human individuals. CD45RO-negative, CCR7-selected cells formed the naive CD8 fraction, which excluded terminally differentiated effector memory CD45RA+ cells. This CDR3 region has 15 residues. Looked up from germline, CDR1 is MGHRA and CDR2 is YSYEKL. Trimming took 0 bases from V and 4 from J, leaving 13 bases between them. The chain carries TRBV4-1 and TRBJ2-7, with D possibly being TRBD2 (5 bases). The material sequenced was naive CD8+ T cells from PBMCs. The receptor comes from a man aged 18 to 29 in good health. Some clones in this sample may be carry-over from other donors' samples. The CDR3 spells CASSQDRGGLYEQYF. The CDR3 DNA sequence: TGCGCCAGCAGCCAAGACCGCGGAGGTCTTTACGAGCAGTACTTC.